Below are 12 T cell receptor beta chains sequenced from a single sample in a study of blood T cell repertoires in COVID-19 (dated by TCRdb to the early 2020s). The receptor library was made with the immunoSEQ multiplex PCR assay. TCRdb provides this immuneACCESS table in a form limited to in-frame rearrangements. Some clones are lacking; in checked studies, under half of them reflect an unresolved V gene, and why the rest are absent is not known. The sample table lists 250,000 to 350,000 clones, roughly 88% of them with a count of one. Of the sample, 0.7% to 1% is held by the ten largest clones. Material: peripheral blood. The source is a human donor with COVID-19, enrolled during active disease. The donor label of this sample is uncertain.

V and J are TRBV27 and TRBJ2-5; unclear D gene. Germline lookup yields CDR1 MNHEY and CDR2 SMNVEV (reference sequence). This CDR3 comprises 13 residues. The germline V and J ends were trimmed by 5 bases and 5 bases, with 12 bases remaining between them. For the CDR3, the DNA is TGTGCCAGCAGTCCCCCTGCTCGGGAGACCCAGTACTTC. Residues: CASSPPARETQYF.

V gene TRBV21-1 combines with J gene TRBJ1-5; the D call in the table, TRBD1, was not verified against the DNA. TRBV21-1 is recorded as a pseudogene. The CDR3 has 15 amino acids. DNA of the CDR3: TGTGCCATCGAGGGGACAGCCGACGGCAATCAGCCCCAGCATTTT. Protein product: CAIEGTADGNQPQHF.

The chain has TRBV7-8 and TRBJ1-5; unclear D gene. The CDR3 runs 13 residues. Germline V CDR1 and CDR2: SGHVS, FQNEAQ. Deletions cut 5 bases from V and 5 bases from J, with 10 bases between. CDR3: CASSPFRDQPQHF. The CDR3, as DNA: TGTGCCAGCAGCCCATTCCGGGATCAGCCCCAGCATTTT. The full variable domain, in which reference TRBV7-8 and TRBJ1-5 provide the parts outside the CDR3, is GAGVSQSPRYKVAKRGQDVALRCDPISGHVSLFWYQQALGQGPEFLTYFQNEAQLDKSGLPSDRFFAERPEGSVSTLKIQRTQQEDSAVYLCASSPFRDQPQHFGDGTRLSIL.

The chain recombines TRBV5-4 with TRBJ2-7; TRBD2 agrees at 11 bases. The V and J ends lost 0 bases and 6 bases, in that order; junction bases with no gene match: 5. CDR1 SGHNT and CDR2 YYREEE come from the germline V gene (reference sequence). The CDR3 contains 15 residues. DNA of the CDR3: TGTGCCAGCAGCTTGGCACTAGCGGGAGCTAGCGAGCAGTACTTC. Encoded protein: CASSLALAGASEQYF.

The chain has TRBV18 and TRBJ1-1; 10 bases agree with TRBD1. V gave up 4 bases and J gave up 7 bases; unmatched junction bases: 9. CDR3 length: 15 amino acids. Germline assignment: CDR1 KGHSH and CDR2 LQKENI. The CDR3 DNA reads TGTGCCAGCTCACGTCTAGGGACAGGGGACGGTGAAGCTTTCTTT. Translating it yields CASSRLGTGDGEAFF.

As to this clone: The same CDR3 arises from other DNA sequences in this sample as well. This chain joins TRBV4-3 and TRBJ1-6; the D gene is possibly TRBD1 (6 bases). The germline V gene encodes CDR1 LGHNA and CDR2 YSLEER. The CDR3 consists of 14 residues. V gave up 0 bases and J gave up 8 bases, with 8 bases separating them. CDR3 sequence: CASSQDRGDSPLHF. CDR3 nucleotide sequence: TGCGCCAGCAGCCAAGACAGGGGAGATTCACCCCTCCACTTT.

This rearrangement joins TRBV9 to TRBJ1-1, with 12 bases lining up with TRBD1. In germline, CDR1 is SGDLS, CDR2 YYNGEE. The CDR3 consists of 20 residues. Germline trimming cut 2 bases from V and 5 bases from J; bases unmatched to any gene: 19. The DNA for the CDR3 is TGTGCCAGCAGCGTGGGGACAATATCCGGGACAGGGGGCATAGGGACTGAAGCTTTCTTT. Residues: CASSVGTISGTGGIGTEAFF.

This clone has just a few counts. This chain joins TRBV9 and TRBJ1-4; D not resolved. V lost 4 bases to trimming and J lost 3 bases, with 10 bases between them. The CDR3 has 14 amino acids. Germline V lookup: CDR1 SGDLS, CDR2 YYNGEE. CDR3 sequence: CASSPLSSNEKLFF. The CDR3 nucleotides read TGTGCCAGCAGCCCCCTATCTTCTAATGAAAAACTGTTTTTT. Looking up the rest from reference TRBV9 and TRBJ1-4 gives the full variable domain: DSGVTQTPKHLITATGQRVTLRCSPRSGDLSVYWYQQSLDQGLQFLIQYYNGEERAKGNILERFSAQQFPDLHSELNLSSLELGDSALYFCASSPLSSNEKLFFGSGTQLSVL.

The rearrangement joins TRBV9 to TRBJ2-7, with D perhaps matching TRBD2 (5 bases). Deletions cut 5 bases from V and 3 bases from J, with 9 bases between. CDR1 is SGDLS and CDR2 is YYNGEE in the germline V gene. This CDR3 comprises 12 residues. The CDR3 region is CASSSGYYEQYF. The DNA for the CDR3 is TGTGCCAGCAGTTCGGGGTACTACGAGCAGTACTTC. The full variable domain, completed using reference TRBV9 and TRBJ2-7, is DSGVTQTPKHLITATGQRVTLRCSPRSGDLSVYWYQQSLDQGLQFLIQYYNGEERAKGNILERFSAQQFPDLHSELNLSSLELGDSALYFCASSSGYYEQYFGPGTRLTVT.

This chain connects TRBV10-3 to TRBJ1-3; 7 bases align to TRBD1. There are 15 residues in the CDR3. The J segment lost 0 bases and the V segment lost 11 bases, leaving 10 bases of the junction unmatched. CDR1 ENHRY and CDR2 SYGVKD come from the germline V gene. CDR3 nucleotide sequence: TGTGCCGCCGGACAGGAGGATCCCTCTGGAAACACCATATATTTT. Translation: CAAGQEDPSGNTIYF.

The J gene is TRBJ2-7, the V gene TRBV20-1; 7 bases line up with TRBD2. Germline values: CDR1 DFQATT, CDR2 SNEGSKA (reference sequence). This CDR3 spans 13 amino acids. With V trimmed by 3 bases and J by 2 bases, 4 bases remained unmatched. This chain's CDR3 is CSASSSGTYEQYF. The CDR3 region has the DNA TGCAGTGCTAGTTCTAGCGGTACCTACGAGCAGTACTTC.

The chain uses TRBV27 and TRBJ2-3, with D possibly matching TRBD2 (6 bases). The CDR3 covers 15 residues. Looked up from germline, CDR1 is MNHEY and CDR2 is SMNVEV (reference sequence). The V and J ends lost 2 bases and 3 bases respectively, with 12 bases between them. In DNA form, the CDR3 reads TGTGCCAGCAGTTTAGGCGGGGAGGAGACAGATACGCAGTATTTT. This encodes CASSLGGEETDTQYF.